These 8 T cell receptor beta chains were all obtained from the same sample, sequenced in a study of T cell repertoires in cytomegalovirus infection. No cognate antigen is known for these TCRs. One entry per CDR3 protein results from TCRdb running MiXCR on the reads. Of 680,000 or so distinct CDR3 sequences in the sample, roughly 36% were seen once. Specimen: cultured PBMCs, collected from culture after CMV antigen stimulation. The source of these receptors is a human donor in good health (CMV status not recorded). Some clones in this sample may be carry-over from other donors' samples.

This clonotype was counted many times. The CDR3 region is CASSLLAGNNEQFF. Written as DNA, the CDR3 is TGTGCCAGCAGCTTGTTAGCGGGCAACAATGAGCAGTTCTTC. V usage is TRBV7-9 and J usage is TRBJ2-1, with 7 bases identical to TRBD2. CDR3 size: 14 residues. V lost 3 bases to trimming and J lost 5 bases; unmatched junction nucleotides: 4. Germline V CDR1 and CDR2: SEHNR, FQNEAQ (reference sequence).

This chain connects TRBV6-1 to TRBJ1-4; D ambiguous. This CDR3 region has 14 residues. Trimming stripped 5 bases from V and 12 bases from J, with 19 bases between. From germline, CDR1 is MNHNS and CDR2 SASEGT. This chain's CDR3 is CASSYGQNARELFF. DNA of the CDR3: TGTGCCAGCAGTTACGGGCAGAACGCTAGGGAACTGTTTTTT.

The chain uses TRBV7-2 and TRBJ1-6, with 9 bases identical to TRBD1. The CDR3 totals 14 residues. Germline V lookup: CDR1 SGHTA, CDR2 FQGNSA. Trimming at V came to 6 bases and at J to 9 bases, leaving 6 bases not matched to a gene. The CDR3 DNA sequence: TGTGCCAGCAGTTTTGACAGGGGGTCTTCACCCCTCCACTTT. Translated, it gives CASSFDRGSSPLHF.

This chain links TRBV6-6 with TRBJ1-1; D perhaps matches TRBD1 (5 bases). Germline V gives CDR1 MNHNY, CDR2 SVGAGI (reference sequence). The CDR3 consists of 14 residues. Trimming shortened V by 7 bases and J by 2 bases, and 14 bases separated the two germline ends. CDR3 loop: CASTPWGSNTEAFF. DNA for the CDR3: TGTGCCAGCACCCCTTGGGGCAGTAACACTGAAGCTTTCTTT.

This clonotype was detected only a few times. DNA for the CDR3: TGTGCCAGCAGCTTAGAGGCAGGGGGCCTTCAGCCCCAGCATTTT. Protein: CASSLEAGGLQPQHF. The V and J genes are TRBV7-2 and TRBJ1-5, with 8 bases that match TRBD1. J lost 6 bases, V lost 1 base, and 5 bases had no gene match. The CDR3 consists of 15 residues. CDR1 is SGHTA and CDR2 is FQGNSA in the germline V gene.

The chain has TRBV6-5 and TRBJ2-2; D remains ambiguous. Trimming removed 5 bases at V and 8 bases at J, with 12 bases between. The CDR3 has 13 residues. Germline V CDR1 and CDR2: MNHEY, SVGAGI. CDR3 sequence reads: CASSDGQLGELFF. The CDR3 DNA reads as TGTGCCAGCAGTGATGGTCAGCTAGGGGAGCTGTTTTTT.

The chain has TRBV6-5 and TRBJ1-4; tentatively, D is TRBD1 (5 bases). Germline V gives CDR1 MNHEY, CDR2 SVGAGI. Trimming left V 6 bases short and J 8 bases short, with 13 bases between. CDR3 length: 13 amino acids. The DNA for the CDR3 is TGTGCCAGCAGCAGCCGGGACGCAGAAAAACTGTTTTTT. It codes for CASSSRDAEKLFF.

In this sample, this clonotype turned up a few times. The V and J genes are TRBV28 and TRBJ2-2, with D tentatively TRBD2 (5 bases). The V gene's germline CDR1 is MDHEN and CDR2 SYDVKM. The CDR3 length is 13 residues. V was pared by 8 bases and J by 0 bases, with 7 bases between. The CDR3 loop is CASAGANTGELFF. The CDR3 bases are TGTGCCAGCGCGGGCGCGAACACCGGGGAGCTGTTTTTT.